Sequencing of this T cell receptor beta chain was carried out in a study of response to subunit inactivated influenza vaccine. TCRdb fed the RT-PCR reads into MiXCR, producing one record per CDR3 protein. The table has over 150,000 distinct CDR3 sequences, roughly 14% seen once. For this clonotype: What it recognizes is unknown.

General study results and limits: Authors suggested that a seasonal influenza vaccination recruits few new T cells each time.

Sequenced here: CD8+ T cells sorted from PBMCs, sampled 4 to 6 days after vaccination. The receptor comes from a man aged 50 or older who received an inactivated influenza vaccine.

The CDR3 nucleotides are TGCGCCAGCAGACCGACTAGCGGAAGCACAGATACGCAGTATTTT. This encodes CASRPTSGSTDTQYF. The rearrangement links TRBV5-1 to TRBJ2-3; 9 bases map to TRBD2. Germline CDR1 is SGHRS and CDR2 is YFSETQ. V lost 5 bases and J lost 0; bases outside the gene matches: 4. CDR3 size: 15 residues.